Listed here are 16 T cell receptor beta chains from one sample, sequenced in a study of T cells in Graves' hyperthyroidism and ophthalmopathy. The TCR beta CDR3 regions underwent amplification using RNA transcripts as the source. The study used the HTBI primer set for a first-round RT-PCR of the TCR CDR3. MiXCR, run by TCRdb on the multiplex PCR reads, gives a single entry per CDR3 protein. Of about 210,000 distinct CDR3 sequences in the sample, 17% were seen once. Sequenced material: blood. These receptors came from a man aged 50 or older with Graves' hyperthyroidism.

The V gene is TRBV2, the J gene TRBJ1-1; D is possibly TRBD1 (5 bases). The CDR3 consists of 14 residues. V gave up 7 bases and J gave up 4 bases, with 16 bases separating them. CDR1 is SNHLY, CDR2 FYNNEI, per germline. The CDR3 nucleotides are TGTGCCAGCACCCGTCAGGGAAGGAGCACTGAAGCTTTCTTT. Translation gives CASTRQGRSTEAFF. Supplemented by reference TRBV2 and TRBJ1-1, the full variable domain reads EPEVTQTPSHQVTQMGQEVILRCVPISNHLYFYWYRQILGQKVEFLVSFYNNEISEKSEIFDDQFSVERPDGSNFTLKIRSTKLEDSAMYFCASTRQGRSTEAFFGQGTRLTVV.

This clonotype has a count of ten or more. The chain couples TRBV28 to TRBJ2-1; 8 bases match TRBD1. Germline V lookup: CDR1 MDHEN, CDR2 SYDVKM. CDR3 length: 15 residues. With 3 bases clipped from V and 7 bases from J, the junction kept 8 bases outside the gene matches. This chain's CDR3 is CASSFRTGLWNEQFF. CDR3 nucleotides: TGTGCCAGCAGTTTTAGGACAGGGCTATGGAATGAGCAGTTCTTC.

This clonotype was detected ten times or more. The chain employs TRBV11-2 and TRBJ2-1, with 7 bases matching TRBD2. The CDR3 has 18 residues. Germline V gene data show CDR1 as SGHAT and CDR2 as FQNNGV. V dropped 5 bases and J dropped 0; count of bases not matched to a gene: 13. The CDR3 sequence is CASSPGGFGGFSYNEQFF. In nucleotides, the CDR3 is TGTGCCAGCAGCCCCGGGGGGTTCGGGGGATTCTCCTACAATGAGCAGTTCTTC.

This clonotype was recorded at least ten times. Here the CDR3 reads CSARELGRALYNEQFF. CDR3 nucleotide sequence: TGCAGTGCTAGAGAGCTCGGGAGGGCTCTGTACAATGAGCAGTTCTTC. The J gene is TRBJ2-1, the V gene TRBV20-1; 8 nucleotides agree with TRBD2. V lost 0 bases, J lost 4 bases, and 8 bases stayed unmatched. From germline, CDR1 is DFQATT and CDR2 SNEGSKA (reference sequence). The CDR3 spans 16 residues.

The rearrangement links TRBV5-4 to TRBJ2-7, with TRBD1 matching 7 bases. The ends lost 3 bases at V and 3 bases at J; junction bases unmatched: 6. This CDR3 spans 14 amino acids. CDR1 and CDR2 from the germline V gene are SGHNT and YYREEE (reference sequence). CDR3 residues: CASSSPGQNYEQYF. DNA of the CDR3: TGTGCCAGCAGCTCACCGGGACAGAACTACGAGCAGTACTTC.

This clonotype was counted ten times or more. The chain couples TRBV27 to TRBJ2-1, with 7 nucleotides matching TRBD1. The length of the CDR3 is 13 residues. Germline V gene sequence: CDR1 MNHEY, CDR2 SMNVEV (reference sequence). After removal of 10 bases from V and 5 bases from J, the junction contained 8 bases not matched to a gene. Here the CDR3 DNA reads TGTGCCACCTCATTTGACAGGGACAATGAGCAGTTCTTC. This gives the protein CATSFDRDNEQFF.

This clonotype has at least ten counts. The rearrangement links TRBV6-1 to TRBJ2-5, with 9 positions matching TRBD2. The germline V gene has CDR1 MNHNS and CDR2 SASEGT. With 0 bases clipped from V and 1 base from J, the junction kept 6 bases outside the gene matches. The CDR3 is made up of 17 amino acids. In DNA, the CDR3 is TGTGCCAGCAGTGAAGCCGATAGACTAGCGGCCCAAGAGACCCAGTACTTC. Amino acid sequence: CASSEADRLAAQETQYF.

The chain couples TRBV12-3 or TRBV12-4 to TRBJ2-3; 13 bases map to TRBD2. With V trimmed by 4 bases and J by 6 bases, 4 bases remained unmatched. The CDR3 spans 15 residues. The CDR3 region has the DNA TGTGCCAGCAGTTCCGGGACTAGCGGGATGGATACGCAGTATTTT. This translates into CASSSGTSGMDTQYF.

The V and J genes are TRBV28 and TRBJ2-7; 7 bases are shared with TRBD1. The V gene's germline CDR1 is MDHEN and CDR2 SYDVKM. The junction had 7 bases not matched to a gene; V was cut back by 6 bases and J by 2 bases. The CDR3 loop spans 14 amino acids. This CDR3 is CASRIQGSTYEQYF. The CDR3 DNA reads as TGTGCCAGCAGGATACAGGGGAGCACCTACGAGCAGTACTTC.

This clonotype came up a few times. The rearrangement links TRBV9 to TRBJ2-1; D is perhaps TRBD1 (6 bases). CDR1 is SGDLS, CDR2 YYNGEE, per germline. This CDR3 contains 15 residues. The ends were cut back, 2 bases at V and 6 bases at J, with 15 bases in the middle. The CDR3 is CASSVGAMTLNEQFF. In DNA, the CDR3 is TGTGCCAGCAGCGTGGGGGCCATGACGCTCAATGAGCAGTTCTTC.

The chain uses TRBV9 and TRBJ1-1; TRBD1 is a possible D gene (5 bases). Trimming left V 2 bases short and J 4 bases short, with 12 bases between. The germline V gene has CDR1 SGDLS and CDR2 YYNGEE. CDR3 size: 14 residues. CDR3 nucleotide sequence: TGTGCCAGCAGCGTGGGACCTCGGGGCACTGAAGCTTTCTTT. Translated: CASSVGPRGTEAFF.

This clonotype was counted at least ten times. The rearrangement uses TRBV3-1 and TRBJ2-7; no clear D. Germline V CDR1 and CDR2: LGHDT, YNNKEL (reference sequence). The CDR3 spans 11 residues. Between the trimmed V and J ends, which lost 1 base and 6 bases, there was a span of 4 bases. The CDR3 DNA follows: TGTGCCAGCAGCCAAGCGGGCGAGCAGTACTTC. This codes for CASSQAGEQYF.

This clonotype was counted only a few times. The chain recombines TRBV10-2 with TRBJ2-7; possibly TRBD2 for D (5 bases). The germline V gene has CDR1 WSHSY and CDR2 SAAADI. The germline V and J ends were trimmed by 3 bases and 2 bases, with 17 bases remaining between them. The CDR3 consists of 16 residues. CDR3 sequence (DNA): TGCGCCAGCAGTGAACTCAAACGGACGGGAACCTACGAGCAGTACTTC. It specifies CASSELKRTGTYEQYF.

This clonotype was seen repeatedly, ten times or more. This chain joins TRBV11-1 and TRBJ2-2, with 8 bases lining up with TRBD1. The CDR3 is 14 residues long. J gave up 7 bases and V 5 bases, and 6 bases lay outside the gene matches. Per the germline V gene, CDR1 is SGHAT and CDR2 is FQDESV (reference sequence). The CDR3 coding sequence is TGTGCCAGCAGCGTCCGACAGGGGCTCGGGGAGCTGTTTTTT. This codes for CASSVRQGLGELFF. Complete variable domain (other parts from reference TRBV11-1 and TRBJ2-2): EAEVAQSPRYKITEKSQAVAFWCDPISGHATLYWYRQILGQGPELLVQFQDESVVDDSQLPKDRFSAERLKGVDSTLKIQPAELGDSAMYLCASSVRQGLGELFFGEGSRLTVL.

Of note for this clonotype: A much bigger clone sits one base away, suggesting this may be a read error. The CDR3 is CASFQGVSHEQYF. CDR3 nucleotides: TGTGCCAGCTTCCAGGGGGTGAGCCACGAGCAGTACTTC. The V and J genes are TRBV2 and TRBJ2-7; 7 bases agree with TRBD1. Germline trimming cut 8 bases from V and 5 bases from J; bases unmatched to any gene: 9. The CDR3 length is 13 residues. Germline V gene data show CDR1 as SNHLY and CDR2 as FYNNEI.

The table lists this clonotype with many counts. This chain uses TRBV2 with TRBJ1-5, with D perhaps TRBD1 (5 bases). Per germline, CDR1 SNHLY and CDR2 FYNNEI. V lost 4 bases to trimming and J lost 5 bases, with 12 bases between them. CDR3 size: 14 residues. The CDR3 sequence: CASSVVQGDQPQHF. CDR3 DNA sequence: TGTGCCAGCAGTGTCGTTCAGGGAGATCAGCCCCAGCATTTT. Filled out from reference TRBV2 and TRBJ1-5, the complete variable domain reads EPEVTQTPSHQVTQMGQEVILRCVPISNHLYFYWYRQILGQKVEFLVSFYNNEISEKSEIFDDQFSVERPDGSNFTLKIRSTKLEDSAMYFCASSVVQGDQPQHFGDGTRLSIL.